This section outlines one T cell receptor (beta chain) sequence together with its context. This specimen comes from a study of T cell responses to AZD1222 COVID-19 vaccine. The length of the CDR3 is 13 residues. The V gene's germline CDR1 is SGDLS and CDR2 YYNGEE. The ends were cut back, 0 bases at V and 5 bases at J, with 6 bases in the middle. Repertoires were generated with immunoSEQ multiplex PCR, while TCRdb's copy carries only in-frame clones and drops some. The table includes under 200,000 clones, 91% detected once. The source was peripheral blood, collected on day 0 of AZD1222 vaccination. The receptor comes from an adult in good health. The chain has TRBV9 and TRBJ2-1; tentatively, D is TRBD2 (6 bases). CDR3 loop: CASSVVADNEQFF. DNA for the CDR3: TGTGCCAGCAGCGTAGTAGCGGACAATGAGCAGTTCTTC.